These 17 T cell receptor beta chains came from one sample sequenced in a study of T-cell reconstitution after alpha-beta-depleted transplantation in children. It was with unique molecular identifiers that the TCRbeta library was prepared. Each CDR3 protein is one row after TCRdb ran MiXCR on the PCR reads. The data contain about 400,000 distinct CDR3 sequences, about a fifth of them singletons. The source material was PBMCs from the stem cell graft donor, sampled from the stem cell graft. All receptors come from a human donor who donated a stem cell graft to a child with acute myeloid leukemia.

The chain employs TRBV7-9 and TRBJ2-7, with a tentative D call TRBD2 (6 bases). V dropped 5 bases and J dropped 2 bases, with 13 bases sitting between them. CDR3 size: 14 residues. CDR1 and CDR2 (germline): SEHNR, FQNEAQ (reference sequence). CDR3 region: CASSPRTNTYEQYF. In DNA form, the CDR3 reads TGTGCCAGCAGCCCCCGGACTAATACCTACGAGCAGTACTTC.

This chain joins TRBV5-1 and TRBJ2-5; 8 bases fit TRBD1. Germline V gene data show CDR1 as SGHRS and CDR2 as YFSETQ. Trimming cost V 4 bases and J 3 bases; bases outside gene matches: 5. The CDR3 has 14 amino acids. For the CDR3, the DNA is TGCGCCAGCAGCCTAACGACAGGGGAAGAGACCCAGTACTTC. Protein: CASSLTTGEETQYF. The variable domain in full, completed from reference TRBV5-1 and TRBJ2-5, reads KAGVTQTPRYLIKTRGQQVTLSCSPISGHRSVSWYQQTPGQGLQFLFEYFSETQRNKGNFPGRFSGRQFSNSRSEMNVSTLELGDSALYLCASSLTTGEETQYFGPGTRLLVL.

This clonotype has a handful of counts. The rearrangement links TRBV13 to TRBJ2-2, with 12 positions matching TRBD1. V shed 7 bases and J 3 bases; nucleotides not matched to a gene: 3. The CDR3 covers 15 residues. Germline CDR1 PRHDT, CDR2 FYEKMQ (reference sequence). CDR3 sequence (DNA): TGTGCCAGCACCGGGACAGGGGGCGACACCGGGGAGCTGTTTTTT. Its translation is CASTGTGGDTGELFF.

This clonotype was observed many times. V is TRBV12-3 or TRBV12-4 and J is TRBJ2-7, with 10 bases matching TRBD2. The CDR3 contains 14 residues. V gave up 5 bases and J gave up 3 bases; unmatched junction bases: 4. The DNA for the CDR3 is TGTGCCAGCAGTCGACTAGCGGGCAGCTACGAGCAGTACTTC. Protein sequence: CASSRLAGSYEQYF.

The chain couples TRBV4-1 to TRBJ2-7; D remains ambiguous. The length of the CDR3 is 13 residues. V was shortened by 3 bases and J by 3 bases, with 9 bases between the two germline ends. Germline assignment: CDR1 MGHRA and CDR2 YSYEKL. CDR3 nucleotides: TGCGCCAGCAGCCACGGACCGAGCTACGAGCAGTACTTC. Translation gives CASSHGPSYEQYF.

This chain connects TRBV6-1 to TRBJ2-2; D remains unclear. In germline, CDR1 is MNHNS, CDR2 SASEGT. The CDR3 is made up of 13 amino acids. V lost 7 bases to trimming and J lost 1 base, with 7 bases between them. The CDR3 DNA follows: TGTGCCAGCAAGCAGGAGAACACCGGGGAGCTGTTTTTT. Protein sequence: CASKQENTGELFF.

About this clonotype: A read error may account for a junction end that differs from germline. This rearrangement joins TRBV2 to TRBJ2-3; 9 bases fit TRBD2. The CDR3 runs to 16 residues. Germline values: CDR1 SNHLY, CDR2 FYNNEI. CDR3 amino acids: CASIITTSGTTDTQYF. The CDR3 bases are TGTGCCAGCATTATAACGACTAGCGGCACCACAGATACGCAATATTTT.

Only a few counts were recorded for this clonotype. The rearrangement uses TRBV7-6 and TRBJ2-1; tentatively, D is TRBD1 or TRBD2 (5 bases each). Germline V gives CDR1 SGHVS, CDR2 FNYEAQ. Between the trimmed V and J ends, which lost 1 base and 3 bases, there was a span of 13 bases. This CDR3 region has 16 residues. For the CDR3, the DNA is TGTGCCAGCAGCTTAGGGGGCGGGCAGTTCTACAATGAGCAGTTCTTC. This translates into CASSLGGGQFYNEQFF.

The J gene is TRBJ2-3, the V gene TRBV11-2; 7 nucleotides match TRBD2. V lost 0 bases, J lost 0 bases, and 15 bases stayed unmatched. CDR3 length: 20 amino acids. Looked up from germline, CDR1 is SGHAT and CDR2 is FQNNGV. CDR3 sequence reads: CASSLEPGGWTRGSTDTQYF. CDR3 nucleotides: TGTGCCAGCAGCTTAGAGCCCGGAGGGTGGACTAGGGGAAGCACAGATACGCAGTATTTT.

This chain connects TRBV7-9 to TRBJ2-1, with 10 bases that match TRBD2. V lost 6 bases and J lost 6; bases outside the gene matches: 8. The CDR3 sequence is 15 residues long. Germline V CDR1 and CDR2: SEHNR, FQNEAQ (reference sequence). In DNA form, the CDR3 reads TGTGCCAGCAGACCTGGGGTAGCGGGAGGCAATGAGCAGTTCTTC. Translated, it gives CASRPGVAGGNEQFF.

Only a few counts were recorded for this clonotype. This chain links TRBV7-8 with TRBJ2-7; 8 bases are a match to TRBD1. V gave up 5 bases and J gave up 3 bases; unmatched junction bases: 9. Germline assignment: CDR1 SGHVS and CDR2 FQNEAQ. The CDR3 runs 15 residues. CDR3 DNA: TGTGCCAGCAGCCCCGGACAGGGTCTAAACTACGAGCAGTACTTC. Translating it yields CASSPGQGLNYEQYF.

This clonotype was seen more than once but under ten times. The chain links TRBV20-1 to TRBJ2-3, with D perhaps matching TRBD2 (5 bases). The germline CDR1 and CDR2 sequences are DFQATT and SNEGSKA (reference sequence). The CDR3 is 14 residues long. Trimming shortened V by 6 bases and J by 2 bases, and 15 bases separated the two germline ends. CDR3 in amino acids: CSARRVGTTDTQYF. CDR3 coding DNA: TGCAGTGCACGGCGGGTGGGAACCACAGATACGCAGTATTTT.

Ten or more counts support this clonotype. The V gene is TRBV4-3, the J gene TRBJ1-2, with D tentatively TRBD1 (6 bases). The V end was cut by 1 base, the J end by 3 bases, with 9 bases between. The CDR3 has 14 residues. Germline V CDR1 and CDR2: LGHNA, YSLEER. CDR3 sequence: CASSQGGQYYGYTF. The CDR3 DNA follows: TGCGCCAGCAGCCAAGGCGGACAGTACTATGGCTACACCTTC.

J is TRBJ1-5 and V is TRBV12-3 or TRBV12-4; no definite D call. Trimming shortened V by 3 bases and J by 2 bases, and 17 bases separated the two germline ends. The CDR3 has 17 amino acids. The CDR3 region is CASSFSPDSTGNQPQHF. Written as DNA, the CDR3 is TGTGCCAGCAGTTTTAGCCCCGACTCAACCGGCAATCAGCCCCAGCATTTT.

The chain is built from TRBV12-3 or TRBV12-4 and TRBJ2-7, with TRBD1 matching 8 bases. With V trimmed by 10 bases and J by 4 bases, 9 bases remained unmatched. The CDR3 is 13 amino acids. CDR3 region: CATQDREGYEQYF. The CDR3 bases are TGTGCCACCCAGGACAGGGAAGGGTACGAGCAGTACTTC.

The CDR3 DNA is TGCGCCAGCAGCCAAACCCGGACTAGCGGGAGGTTCCCCAATGAGCAGTTCTTC. It is translated as CASSQTRTSGRFPNEQFF. The chain carries TRBV4-3 and TRBJ2-1, with 14 bases identical to TRBD2. CDR3 length: 18 amino acids. CDR1 LGHNA and CDR2 YSLEER come from the germline V gene. With V trimmed by 2 bases and J by 6 bases, 9 bases remained unmatched.

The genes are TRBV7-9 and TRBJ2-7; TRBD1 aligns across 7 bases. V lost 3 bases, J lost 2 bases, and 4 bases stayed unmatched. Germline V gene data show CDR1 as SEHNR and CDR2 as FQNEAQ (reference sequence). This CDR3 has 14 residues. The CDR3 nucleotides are TGTGCCAGCAGCTTGGGACAGTTTACCTACGAGCAGTACTTC. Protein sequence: CASSLGQFTYEQYF. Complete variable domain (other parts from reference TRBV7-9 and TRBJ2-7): DTGVSQNPRHKITKRGQNVTFRCDPISEHNRLYWYRQTLGQGPEFLTYFQNEAQLEKSRLLSDRFSAERPKGSFSTLEIQRTEQGDSAMYLCASSLGQFTYEQYFGPGTRLTVT.